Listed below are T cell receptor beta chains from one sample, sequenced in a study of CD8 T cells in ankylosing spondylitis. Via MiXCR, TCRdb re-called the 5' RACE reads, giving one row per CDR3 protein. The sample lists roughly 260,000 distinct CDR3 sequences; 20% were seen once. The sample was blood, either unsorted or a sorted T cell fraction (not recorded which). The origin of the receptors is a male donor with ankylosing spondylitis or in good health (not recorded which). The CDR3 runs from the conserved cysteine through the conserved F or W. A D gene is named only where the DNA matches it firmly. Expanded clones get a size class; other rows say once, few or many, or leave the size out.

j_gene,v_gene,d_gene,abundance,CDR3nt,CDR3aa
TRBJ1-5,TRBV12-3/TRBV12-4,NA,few,TGTGCCAGCAGCCACCGGCCCCATGGCAATCAGCCCCAGCATTTT,CASSHRPHGNQPQHF
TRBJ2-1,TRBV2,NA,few,TGTGCCAGCAGCGCCCGACAGTTACCCAGCTCCTACAATGAGCAGTTCTTC,CASSARQLPSSYNEQFF
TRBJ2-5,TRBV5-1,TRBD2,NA,TGCGCCAGCAGCCCCCTGCCGGGAGGTTCAGAGACCCAGTACTTC,CASSPLPGGSETQYF
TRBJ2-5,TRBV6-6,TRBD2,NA,TGTGCCAGCAGGACTAGCGGGAAAGAGACCCAGTACTTC,CASRTSGKETQYF
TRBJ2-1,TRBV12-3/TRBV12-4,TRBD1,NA,TGTGCCAGCAGGGCCCGACAGGGACCGGACAATGAGCAGTTCTTC,CASRARQGPDNEQFF
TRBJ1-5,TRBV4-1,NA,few,TGCGCCAGCAGCCAAGATTGGTACCAGGGACATCAGCCCCAGCATTTT,CASSQDWYQGHQPQHF
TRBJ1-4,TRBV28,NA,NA,TGTGCCAGCAGTTTACCCGGGGCAGGGGAATTCAATGAAAAACTGTTTTTT,CASSLPGAGEFNEKLFF
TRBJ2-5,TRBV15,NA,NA,TGTGCCACCAGCAGAGATGTGAGGGAGGAGACCCAGTACTTC,CATSRDVREETQYF
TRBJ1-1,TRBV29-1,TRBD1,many,TGCAGCGTGACAGGGGTCATGAACACTGAAGCTTTCTTT,CSVTGVMNTEAFF
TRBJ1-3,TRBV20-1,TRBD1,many,TGCAGTGCTCGCCGGGACAGGGACAGAAACACCATATATTTT,CSARRDRDRNTIYF
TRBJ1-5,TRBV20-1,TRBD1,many,TGCAGTGCCTATCGACAGGGGTTCGGTCAGCCCCAGCATTTT,CSAYRQGFGQPQHF
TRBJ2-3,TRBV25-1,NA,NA,TGTGCCAGCAGTGATCCCGGGGGAGCCACAGATACGCAGTATTTT,CASSDPGGATDTQYF
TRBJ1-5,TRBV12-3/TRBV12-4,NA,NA,TGTGCCAGCAGTTCTACCGGGACCTTCAATCAACCCCAGCATTTT,CASSSTGTFNQPQHF
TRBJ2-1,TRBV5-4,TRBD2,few,TGTGCCAGCAGCCCTGGGACTAGCGGGACCTCCTACAATGAGCAGTTCTTC,CASSPGTSGTSYNEQFF
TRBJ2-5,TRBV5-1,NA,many,TGCGCCAGCAGCTTGGTGTACCAAGAGACCCAGTACTTC,CASSLVYQETQYF
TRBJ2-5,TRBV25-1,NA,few,TGTGCCAGCAGTGAATATACAGGGCGAGAGACCCAGTACTTC,CASSEYTGRETQYF
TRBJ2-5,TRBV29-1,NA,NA,TGCAGCGTTGATGTGCTAGGAGAGACCCAGTACTTC,CSVDVLGETQYF
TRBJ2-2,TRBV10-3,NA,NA,TGTGCCATCAGTGAGGGGGTAACAAGGACCGGGGAGCTGTTTTTT,CAISEGVTRTGELFF
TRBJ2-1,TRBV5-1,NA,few,TGCGTCAGCAGCTTGGAGGTCGGGGATGAGCAGTTCTTC,CVSSLEVGDEQFF
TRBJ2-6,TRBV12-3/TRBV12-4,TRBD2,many,TGTGCCAGCAGTTTGGGGGGGGCTGGGGCCAACGTCCTGACTTTC,CASSLGGAGANVLTF
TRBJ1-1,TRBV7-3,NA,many,TGTGCCAGCAGCTTACGGCCCGGAGGGTCGACTGAAGCTTTCTTT,CASSLRPGGSTEAFF
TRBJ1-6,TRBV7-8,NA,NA,TGTGCCAGCAGCTTAAAACCGGGGAATTCACCCCTCCACTTT,CASSLKPGNSPLHF
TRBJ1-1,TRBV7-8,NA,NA,TGTGCCAGCAGCTGGGGGTCTGGGGTCGGCACTGAAGCTTTCTTT,CASSWGSGVGTEAFF
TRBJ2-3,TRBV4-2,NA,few,TGTGCCAGCAGCCAGTATCCCAGCACAGATACGCAGTATTTT,CASSQYPSTDTQYF
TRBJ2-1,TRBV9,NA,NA,TGTGCCAGCAGCGCCGGGGCCCTGCGACACAATGAGCAGTTCTTC,CASSAGALRHNEQFF
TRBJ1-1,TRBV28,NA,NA,TGTGCCAGCAGTTTGGGGGGCGTAAGGGCTGAAGCTTTCTTT,CASSLGGVRAEAFF
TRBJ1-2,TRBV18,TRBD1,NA,TGTGCCAGCTCACCCGGGACAGGGGGCATAGGCTACACCTTC,CASSPGTGGIGYTF
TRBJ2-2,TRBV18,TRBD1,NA,TGTGCCAGCTCACCGCGACAGGGCCGGACCGGGGAGCTGTTTTTT,CASSPRQGRTGELFF
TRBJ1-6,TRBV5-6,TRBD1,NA,TGTGCCAGCAGATCCGGACAGGTAGCCTATAATTCACCCCTCCACTTT,CASRSGQVAYNSPLHF
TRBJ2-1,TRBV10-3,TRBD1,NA,TGTGCCATCAGGGGCGGGACAGGGTTATCTGGTGAGCAGTTCTTC,CAIRGGTGLSGEQFF
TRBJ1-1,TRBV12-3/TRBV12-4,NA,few,TGTGCCAGCACCAGGGCCACTGAAGCTTTCTTT,CASTRATEAFF
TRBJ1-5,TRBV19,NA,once,TGTGCCAGTAGTCCGCAAAGTGAAGGTTCATATCAGCCCCAGCATTTT,CASSPQSEGSYQPQHF
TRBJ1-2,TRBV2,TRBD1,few,TGTGCCAGCAGTACAAGGGACAGTACCTATGGCTACACCTTC,CASSTRDSTYGYTF
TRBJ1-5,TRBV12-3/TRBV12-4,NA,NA,TGTGCCAGCAGTTACCGCCGGGACATCAATCAGCCCCAGCATTTT,CASSYRRDINQPQHF
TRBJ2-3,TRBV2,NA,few,TGTGCCAGCAGTTCCACTAGCACAGATACGCAGTATTTT,CASSSTSTDTQYF
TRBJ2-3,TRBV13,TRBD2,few,TGTGCCAGCAGCTCCAGTAGCGGGAGGGCCTATCGGGGTACGCAGTATTTT,CASSSSSGRAYRGTQYF
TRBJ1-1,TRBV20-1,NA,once,TGCAGTGCTAGCAGTTTAGAGGGATGGACTGAAGCTTTCTTT,CSASSLEGWTEAFF